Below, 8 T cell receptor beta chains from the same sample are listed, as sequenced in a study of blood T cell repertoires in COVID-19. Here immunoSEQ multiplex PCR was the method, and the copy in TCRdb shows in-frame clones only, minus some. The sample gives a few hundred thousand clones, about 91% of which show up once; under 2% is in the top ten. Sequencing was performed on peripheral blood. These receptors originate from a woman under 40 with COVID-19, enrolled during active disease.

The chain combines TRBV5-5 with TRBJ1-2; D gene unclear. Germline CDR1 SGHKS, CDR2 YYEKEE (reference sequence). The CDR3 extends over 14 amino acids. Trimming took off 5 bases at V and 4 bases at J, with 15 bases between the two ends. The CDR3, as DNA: TGTGCCAGCAGTTTTGAGCGGCAGAGCTATGGCTACACCTTC. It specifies CASSFERQSYGYTF.

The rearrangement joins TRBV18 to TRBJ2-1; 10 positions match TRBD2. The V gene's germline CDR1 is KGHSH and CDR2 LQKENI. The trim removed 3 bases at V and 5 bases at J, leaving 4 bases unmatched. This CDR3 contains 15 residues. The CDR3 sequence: CASSPPGLADNEQFF. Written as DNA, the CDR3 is TGTGCCAGCTCACCTCCCGGACTAGCGGACAATGAGCAGTTCTTC.

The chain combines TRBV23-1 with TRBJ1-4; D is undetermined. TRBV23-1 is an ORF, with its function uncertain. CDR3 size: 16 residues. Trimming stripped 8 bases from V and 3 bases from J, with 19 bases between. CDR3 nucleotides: TGCGCCAGCTACCACGGGGTGTCAGCAGCTAATGAAAAACTGTTTTTT. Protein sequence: CASYHGVSAANEKLFF.

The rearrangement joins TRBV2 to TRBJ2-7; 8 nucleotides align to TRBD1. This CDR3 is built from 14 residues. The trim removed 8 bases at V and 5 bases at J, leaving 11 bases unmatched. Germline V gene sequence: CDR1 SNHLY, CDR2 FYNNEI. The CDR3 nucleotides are TGTGCCAGCCTGGGAGACAGGGGTCGCAACGAGCAGTACGTC. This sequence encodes CASLGDRGRNEQYV.

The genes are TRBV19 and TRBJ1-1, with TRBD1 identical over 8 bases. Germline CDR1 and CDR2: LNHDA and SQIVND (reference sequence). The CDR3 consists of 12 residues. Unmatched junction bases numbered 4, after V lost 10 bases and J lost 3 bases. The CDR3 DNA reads TGTGCCACCGACAGGGGAGACACTGAAGCTTTCTTT. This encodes CATDRGDTEAFF.

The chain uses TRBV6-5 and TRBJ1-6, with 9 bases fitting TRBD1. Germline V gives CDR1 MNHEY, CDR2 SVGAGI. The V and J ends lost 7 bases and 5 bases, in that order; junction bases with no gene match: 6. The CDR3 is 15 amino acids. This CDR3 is CASIQGQGHNSPLHF. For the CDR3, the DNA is TGTGCCAGCATCCAGGGACAGGGACATAATTCACCCCTCCACTTT.

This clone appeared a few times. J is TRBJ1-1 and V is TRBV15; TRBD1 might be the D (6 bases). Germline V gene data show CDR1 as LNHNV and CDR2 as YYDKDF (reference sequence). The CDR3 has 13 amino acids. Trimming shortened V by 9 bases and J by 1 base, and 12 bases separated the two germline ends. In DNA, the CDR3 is TGTGCCACGCTGGACAGCCCGAACACTGAAGCTTTCTTT. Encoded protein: CATLDSPNTEAFF.

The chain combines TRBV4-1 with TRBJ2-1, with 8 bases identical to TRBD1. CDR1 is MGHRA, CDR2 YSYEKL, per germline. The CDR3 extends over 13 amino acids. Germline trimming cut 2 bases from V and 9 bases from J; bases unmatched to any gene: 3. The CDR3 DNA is TGCGCCAGCAGCCAAACAGACAGGGGTGAGCAGTTCTTC. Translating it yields CASSQTDRGEQFF.